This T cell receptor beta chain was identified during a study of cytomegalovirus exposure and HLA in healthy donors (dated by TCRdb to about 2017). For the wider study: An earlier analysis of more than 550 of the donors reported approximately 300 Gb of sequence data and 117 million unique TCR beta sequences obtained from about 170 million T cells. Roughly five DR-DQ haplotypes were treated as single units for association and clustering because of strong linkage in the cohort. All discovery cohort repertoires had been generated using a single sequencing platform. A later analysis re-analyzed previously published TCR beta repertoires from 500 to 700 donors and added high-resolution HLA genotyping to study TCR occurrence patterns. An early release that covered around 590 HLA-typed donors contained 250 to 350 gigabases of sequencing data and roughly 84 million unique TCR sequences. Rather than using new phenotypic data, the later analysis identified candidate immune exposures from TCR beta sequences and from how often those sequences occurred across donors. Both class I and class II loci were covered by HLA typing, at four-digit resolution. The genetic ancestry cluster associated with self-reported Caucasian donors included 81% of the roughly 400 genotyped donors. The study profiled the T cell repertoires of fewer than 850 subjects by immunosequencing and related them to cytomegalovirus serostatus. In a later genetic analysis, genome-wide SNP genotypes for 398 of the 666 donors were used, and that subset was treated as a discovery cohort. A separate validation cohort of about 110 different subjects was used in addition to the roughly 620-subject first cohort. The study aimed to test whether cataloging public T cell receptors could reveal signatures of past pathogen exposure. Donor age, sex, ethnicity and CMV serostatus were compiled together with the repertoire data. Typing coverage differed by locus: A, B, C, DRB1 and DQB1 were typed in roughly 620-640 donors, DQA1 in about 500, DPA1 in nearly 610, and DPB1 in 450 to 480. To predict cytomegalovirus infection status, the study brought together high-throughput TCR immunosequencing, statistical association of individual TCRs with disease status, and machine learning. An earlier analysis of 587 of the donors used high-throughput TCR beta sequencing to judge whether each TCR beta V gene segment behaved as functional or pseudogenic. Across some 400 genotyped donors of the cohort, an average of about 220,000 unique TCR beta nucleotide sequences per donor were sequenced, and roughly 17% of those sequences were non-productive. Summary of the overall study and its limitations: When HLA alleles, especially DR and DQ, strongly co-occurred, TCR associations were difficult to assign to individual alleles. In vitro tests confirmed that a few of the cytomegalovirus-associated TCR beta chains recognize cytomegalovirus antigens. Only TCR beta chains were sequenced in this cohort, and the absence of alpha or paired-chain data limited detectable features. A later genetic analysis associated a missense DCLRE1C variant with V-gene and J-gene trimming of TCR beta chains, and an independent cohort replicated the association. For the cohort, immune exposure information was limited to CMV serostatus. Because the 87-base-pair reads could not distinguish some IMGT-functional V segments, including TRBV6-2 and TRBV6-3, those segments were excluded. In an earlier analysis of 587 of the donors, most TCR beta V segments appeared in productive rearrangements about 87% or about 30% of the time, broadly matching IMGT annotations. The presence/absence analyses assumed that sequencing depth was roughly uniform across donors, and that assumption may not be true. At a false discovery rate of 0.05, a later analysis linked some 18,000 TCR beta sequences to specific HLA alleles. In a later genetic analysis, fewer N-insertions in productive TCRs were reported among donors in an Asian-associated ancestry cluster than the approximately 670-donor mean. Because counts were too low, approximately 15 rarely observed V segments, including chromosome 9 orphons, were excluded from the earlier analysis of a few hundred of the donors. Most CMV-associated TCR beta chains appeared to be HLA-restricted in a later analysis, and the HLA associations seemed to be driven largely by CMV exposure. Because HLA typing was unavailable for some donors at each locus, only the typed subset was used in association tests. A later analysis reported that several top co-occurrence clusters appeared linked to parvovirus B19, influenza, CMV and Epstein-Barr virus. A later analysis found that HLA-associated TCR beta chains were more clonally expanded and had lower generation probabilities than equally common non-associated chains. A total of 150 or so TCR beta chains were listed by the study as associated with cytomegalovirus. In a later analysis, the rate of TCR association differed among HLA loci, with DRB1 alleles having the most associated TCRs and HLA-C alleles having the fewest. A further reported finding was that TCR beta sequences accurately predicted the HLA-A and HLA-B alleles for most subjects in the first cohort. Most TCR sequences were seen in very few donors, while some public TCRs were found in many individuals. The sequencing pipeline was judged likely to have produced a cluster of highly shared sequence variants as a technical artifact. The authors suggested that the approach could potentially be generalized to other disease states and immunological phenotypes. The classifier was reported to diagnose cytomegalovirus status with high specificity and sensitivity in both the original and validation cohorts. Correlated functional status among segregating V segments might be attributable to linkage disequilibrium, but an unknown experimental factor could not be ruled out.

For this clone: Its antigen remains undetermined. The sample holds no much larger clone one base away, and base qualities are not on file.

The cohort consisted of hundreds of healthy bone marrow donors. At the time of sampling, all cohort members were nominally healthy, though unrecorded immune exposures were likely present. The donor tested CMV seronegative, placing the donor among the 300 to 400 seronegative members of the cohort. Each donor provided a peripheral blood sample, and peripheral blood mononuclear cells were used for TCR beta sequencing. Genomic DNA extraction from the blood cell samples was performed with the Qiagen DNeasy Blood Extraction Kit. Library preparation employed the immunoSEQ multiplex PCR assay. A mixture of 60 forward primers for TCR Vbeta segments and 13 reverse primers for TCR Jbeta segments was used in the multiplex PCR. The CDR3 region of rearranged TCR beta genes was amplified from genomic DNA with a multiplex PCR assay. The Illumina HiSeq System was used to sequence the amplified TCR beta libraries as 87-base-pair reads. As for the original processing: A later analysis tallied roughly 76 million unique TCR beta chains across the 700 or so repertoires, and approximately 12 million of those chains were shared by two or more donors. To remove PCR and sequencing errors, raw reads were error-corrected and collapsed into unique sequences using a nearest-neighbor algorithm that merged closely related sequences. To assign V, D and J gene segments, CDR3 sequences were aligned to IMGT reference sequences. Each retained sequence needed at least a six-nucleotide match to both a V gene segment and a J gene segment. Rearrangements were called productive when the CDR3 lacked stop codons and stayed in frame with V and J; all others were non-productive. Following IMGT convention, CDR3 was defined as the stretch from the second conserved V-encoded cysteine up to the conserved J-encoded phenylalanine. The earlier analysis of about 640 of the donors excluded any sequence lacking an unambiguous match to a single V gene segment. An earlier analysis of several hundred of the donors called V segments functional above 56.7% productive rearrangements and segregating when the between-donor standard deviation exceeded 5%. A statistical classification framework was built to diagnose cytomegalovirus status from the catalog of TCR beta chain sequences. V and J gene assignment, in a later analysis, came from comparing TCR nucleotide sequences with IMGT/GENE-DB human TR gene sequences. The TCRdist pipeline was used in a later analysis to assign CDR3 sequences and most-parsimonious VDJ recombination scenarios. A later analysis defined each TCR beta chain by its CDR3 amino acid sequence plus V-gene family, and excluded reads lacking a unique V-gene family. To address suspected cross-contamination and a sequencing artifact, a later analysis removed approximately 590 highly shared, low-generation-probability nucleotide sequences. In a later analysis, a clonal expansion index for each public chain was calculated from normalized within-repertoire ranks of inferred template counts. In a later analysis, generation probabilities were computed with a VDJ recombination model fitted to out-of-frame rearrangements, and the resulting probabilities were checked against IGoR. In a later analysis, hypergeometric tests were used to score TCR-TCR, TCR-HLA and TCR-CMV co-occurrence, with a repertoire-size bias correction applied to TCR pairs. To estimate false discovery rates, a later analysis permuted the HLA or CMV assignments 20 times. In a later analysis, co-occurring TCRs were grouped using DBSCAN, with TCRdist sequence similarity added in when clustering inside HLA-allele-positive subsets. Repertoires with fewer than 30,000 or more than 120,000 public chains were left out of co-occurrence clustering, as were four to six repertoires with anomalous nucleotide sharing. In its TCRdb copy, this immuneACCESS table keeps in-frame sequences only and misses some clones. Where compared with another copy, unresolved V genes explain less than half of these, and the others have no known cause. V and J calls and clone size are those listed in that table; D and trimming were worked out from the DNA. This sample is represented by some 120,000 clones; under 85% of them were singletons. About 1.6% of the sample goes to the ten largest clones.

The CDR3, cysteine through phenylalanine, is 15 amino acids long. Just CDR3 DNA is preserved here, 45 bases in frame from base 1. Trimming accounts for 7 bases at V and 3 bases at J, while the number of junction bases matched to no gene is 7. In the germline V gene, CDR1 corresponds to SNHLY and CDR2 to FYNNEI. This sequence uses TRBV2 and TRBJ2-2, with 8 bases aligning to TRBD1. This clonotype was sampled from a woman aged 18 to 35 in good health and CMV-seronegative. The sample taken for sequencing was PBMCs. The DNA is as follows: TGTGCCAGCAACGGACAGGGCCCAGACACCGGGGAGCTGTTTTTT. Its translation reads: CASNGQGPDTGELFF.